This T cell receptor beta chain was sequenced for a study of glioma-infiltrating T cells. This clonotype has ten or more counts. The antigen remains undetermined. This CDR3 comprises 11 residues. Trimming cost V 8 bases and J 1 base, with 5 bases left between them. Germline CDR1 reads MNHNS; CDR2 reads SASEGT. Findings of the study overall: Tissue and blood shared very few CDR3 sequences.

The iRepertoire nested amplicon-rescue multiplex PCR amplified TCR alpha and beta CDR3s from RNA. Tissue mRNA or PBMC total RNA, roughly 90-450 ng, went into one-step reverse transcription and amplification. TCRdb re-derived calls from the multiplex PCR reads in MiXCR, one entry per CDR3 protein. Counted here are some 190,000 distinct CDR3 sequences, approximately 30% occurring once; the ten biggest clones make up 20% to 25%. The clonotype originates from a human donor with low-grade glioma or glioblastoma, undergoing nonglioma brain surgery, or in good health (not recorded which). Sequencing input: glioma tissue, nonneoplastic brain tissue, or PBMCs (not recorded which). This rearrangement joins TRBV6-1 to TRBJ1-1, with D unresolved. CDR3 region: CASAGNTEAFF. The CDR3 nucleotides are TGTGCCAGCGCCGGGAACACTGAAGCTTTCTTT.